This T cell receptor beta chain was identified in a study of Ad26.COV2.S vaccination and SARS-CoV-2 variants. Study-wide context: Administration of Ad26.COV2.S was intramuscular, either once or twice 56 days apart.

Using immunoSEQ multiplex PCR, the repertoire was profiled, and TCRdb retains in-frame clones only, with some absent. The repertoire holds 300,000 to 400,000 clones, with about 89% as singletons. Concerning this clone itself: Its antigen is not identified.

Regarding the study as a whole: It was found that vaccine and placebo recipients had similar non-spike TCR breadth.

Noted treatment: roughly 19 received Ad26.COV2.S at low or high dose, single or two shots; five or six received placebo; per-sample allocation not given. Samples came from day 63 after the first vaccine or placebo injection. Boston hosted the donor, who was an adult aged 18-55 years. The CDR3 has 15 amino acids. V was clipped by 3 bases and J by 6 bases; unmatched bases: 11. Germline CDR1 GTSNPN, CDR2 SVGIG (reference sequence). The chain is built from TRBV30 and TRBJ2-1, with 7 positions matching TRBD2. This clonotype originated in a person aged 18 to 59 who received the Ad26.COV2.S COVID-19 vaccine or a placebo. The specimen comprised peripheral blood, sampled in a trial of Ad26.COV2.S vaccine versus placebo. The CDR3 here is CAWSRGVADINEQFF. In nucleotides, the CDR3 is TGTGCCTGGAGCCGGGGGGTAGCGGATATCAATGAGCAGTTCTTC.